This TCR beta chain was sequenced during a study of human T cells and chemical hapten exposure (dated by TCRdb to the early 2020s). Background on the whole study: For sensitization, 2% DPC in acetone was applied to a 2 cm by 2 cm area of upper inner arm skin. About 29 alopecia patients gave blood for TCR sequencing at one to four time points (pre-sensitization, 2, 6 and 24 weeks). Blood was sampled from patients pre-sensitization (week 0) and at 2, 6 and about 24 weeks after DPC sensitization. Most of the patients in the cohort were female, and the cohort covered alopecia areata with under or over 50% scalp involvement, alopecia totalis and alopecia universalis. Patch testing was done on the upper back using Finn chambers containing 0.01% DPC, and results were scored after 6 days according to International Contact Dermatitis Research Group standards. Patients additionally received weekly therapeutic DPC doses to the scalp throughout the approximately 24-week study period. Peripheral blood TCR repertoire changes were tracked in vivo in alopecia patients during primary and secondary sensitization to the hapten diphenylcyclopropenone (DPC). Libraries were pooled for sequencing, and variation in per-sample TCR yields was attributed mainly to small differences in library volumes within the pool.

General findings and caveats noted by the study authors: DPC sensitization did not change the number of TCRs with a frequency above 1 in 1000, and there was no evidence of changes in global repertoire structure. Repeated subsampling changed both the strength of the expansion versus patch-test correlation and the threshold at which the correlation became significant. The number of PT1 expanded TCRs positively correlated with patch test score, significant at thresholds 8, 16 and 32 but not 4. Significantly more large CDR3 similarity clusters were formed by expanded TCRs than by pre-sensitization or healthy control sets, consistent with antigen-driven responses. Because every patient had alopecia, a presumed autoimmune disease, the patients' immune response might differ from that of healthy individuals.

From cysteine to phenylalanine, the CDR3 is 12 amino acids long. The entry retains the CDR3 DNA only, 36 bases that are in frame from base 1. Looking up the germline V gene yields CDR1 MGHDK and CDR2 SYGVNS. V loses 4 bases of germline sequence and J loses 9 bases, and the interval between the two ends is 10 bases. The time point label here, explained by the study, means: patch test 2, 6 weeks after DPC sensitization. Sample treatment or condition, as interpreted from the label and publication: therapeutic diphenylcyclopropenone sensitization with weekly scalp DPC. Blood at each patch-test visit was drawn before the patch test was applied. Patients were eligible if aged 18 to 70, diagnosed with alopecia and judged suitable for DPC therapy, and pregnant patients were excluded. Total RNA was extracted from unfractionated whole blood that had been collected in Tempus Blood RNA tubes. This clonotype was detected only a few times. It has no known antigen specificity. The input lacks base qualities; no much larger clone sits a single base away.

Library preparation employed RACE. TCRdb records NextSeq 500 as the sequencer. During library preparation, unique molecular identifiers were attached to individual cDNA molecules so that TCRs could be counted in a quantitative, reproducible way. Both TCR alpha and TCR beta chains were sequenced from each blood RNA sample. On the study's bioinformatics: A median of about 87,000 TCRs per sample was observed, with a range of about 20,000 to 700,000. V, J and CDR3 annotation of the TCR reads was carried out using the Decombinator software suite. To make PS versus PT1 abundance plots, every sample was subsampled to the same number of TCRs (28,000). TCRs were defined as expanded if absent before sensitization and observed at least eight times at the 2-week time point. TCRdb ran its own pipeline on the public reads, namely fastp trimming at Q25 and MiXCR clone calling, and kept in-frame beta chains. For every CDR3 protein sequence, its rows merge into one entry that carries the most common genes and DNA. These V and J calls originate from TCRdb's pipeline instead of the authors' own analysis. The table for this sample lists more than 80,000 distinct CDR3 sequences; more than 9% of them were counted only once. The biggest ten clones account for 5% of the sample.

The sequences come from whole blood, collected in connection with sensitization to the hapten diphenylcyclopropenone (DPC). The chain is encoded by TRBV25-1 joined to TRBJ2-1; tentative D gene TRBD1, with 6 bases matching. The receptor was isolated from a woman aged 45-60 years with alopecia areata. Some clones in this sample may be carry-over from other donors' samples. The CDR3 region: CASSAQGPEQFF. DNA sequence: TGTGCCAGCAGTGCACAGGGCCCTGAGCAGTTCTTC.